This T cell receptor (beta chain) appears in the sequencing data of a study of blood T cell repertoires in COVID-19. Study-wide context: Acute and convalescent COVID-19 samples came from the United States, Italy and Spain.

Clinical histories supplied by participants themselves formed the basis of cohort assignment. A COVID-19 case had been met by exposed participants during the 2 weeks before study entry. The V and J ends lost 7 bases and 0 bases, in that order; junction bases with no gene match: 9. CDR1 and CDR2 (germline): LNHDA, SQIVND (reference sequence). CDR3 length equals 16 residues. The repertoire was sequenced with immunoSEQ multiplex PCR; TCRdb's copy has only in-frame clones and lacks some. Of 350,000 to 450,000 clones listed, roughly 90% were seen once; the top ten hold about 0.86%. The TCR sequence derives from a woman aged 35 to 49 who had been exposed to COVID-19. J is TRBJ1-3 and V is TRBV19, with 7 bases aligning to TRBD1. Sequencing input: PBMCs or T cells enriched from blood (not recorded which). CDR3 region: CASKGGFTGSGNTIYF. DNA for the CDR3: TGTGCCAGTAAAGGGGGCTTTACGGGCTCTGGAAACACCATATATTTT.